This entry describes one T cell receptor beta chain. Source study methods: Using reference gene primer amplification, nucleated cell counts were estimated. Sequenced by immunoSEQ multiplex PCR; TCRdb stores in-frame clones only, minus some. V, J and clone size were drawn from that table, and D and trimming were deduced from the DNA. The sample records nearly 110,000 clones, roughly 90% being singletons. Germline CDR1 and CDR2: SGHTA and FQGNSA. Trimming pared 3 bases from V and 6 bases from J, leaving 13 bases between. This CDR3 contains 14 residues. The sample belongs to a study of blood T cell repertoires in COVID-19. Study information: The origin of the acute and convalescent COVID-19 samples was the United States, Italy and Spain. Sources were T cells, B-cell-depleted T cells, or PBMCs; the material itself was cDNA or gDNA.

This chain uses TRBV7-2 with TRBJ2-3, with a tentative D call TRBD2 (5 bases). The sequence came from a man aged 35 to 55 with active or convalescent COVID-19. Sequencing input: peripheral blood. CDR3 coding DNA: TGTGCCAGCAGCTTCCACCGGAGGTGGGATACGCAGTATTTT. It encodes CASSFHRRWDTQYF.